This T cell receptor beta chain was profiled in a study of T cells after yellow fever vaccination. Findings of the study overall: Detected again after the booster were most primary-vaccination clones, at 95% to 97% CD4 and about 90% CD8. CD4 and CD8 compartments shared a small share of clonotypes.

MiXCR, run by TCRdb on the 5' RACE reads, gives a single entry per CDR3 protein. The data contain just under 600,000 distinct CDR3 sequences, 13% of them seen just once; the ten biggest clones take up 11% to 15%. As to this clonotype: What it binds is not known.

The receptor was derived from a young man who received the YFV17D yellow fever vaccine. Sequencing used PBMCs, obtained on the day of the yellow fever booster vaccination.

CDR3 sequence reads: CASTTAPRSSYEQYF. As DNA, the CDR3 is TGTGCCTCGACCACCGCGCCCAGGAGCTCCTACGAGCAGTACTTC. The V call is TRBV30, the J call TRBJ2-7; no clear D gene. Trimming left V 7 bases short and J 0 bases short, with 19 bases between. The CDR3 totals 15 residues. CDR1 and CDR2 from the germline V gene are GTSNPN and SVGIG (reference sequence).